This TCR beta chain originates from a study of tumor-infiltrating lymphocytes in primary liver carcinoma. From about 19-30 mg of unsorted bulk tissue, DNA and RNA were co-extracted together. Study results and caveats: Tumors had a significantly higher top-250-clone fraction than blood (p = 0.039).

From 500 ng total RNA, TCR beta cDNA was generated with a primer in the constant region. Employing slightly modified ARM-PCR, three nested multiplex PCR rounds were run, and these gave rise to the TCR beta libraries. Each CDR3 protein gets one entry after TCRdb re-called the multiplex PCR reads with MiXCR. The sample contains 50,000 to 65,000 distinct CDR3 sequences, about three quarters of which appear only once. This clonotype has ten or more counts. Its specificity is unknown. The material sequenced was liver tumor tissue from sampling region 4. This sample's subset: tumor region T4, right-lateral pole. The sequence was collected from a man between 35 and 55 years old with primary liver carcinoma and hepatitis B virus infection.

DNA of the CDR3: TGTGCCAGCAGTTACTCGTATCAGGGGATTCCGACTAGCGGAACCTACGAGCAGTACTTC. Its translation is CASSYSYQGIPTSGTYEQYF. V and J are TRBV6-6 and TRBJ2-7, with TRBD2 identical over 9 bases. This CDR3 spans 20 amino acids. Unmatched junction bases numbered 17, after V lost 0 bases and J lost 2 bases. The germline CDR1 and CDR2 sequences are MNHNY and SVGAGI (reference sequence).